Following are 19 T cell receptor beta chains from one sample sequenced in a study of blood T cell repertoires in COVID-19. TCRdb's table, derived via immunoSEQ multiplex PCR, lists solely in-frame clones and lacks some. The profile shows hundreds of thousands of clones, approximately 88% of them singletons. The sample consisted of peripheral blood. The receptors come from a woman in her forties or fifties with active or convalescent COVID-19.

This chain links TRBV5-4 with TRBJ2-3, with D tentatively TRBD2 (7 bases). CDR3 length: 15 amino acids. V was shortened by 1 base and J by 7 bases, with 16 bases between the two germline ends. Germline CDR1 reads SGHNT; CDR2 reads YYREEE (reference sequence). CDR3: CASSLRGAEANTQYF. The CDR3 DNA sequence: TGTGCCAGCAGCTTGCGGGGGGCGGAAGCAAATACGCAGTATTTT.

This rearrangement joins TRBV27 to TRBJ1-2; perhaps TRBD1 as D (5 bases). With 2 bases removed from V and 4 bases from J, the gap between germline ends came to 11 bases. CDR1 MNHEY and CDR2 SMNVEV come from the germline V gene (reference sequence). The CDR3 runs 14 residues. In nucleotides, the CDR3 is TGTGCCAGCAGTTTAGGGGCGGGAGTCTATGGCTACACCTTC. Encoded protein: CASSLGAGVYGYTF.

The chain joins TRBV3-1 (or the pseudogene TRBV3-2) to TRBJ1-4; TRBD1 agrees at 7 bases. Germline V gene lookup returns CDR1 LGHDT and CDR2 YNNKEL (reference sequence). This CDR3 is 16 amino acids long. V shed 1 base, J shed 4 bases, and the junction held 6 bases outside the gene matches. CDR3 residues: CASSQVDREGNEKLFF. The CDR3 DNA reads TGTGCCAGCAGCCAAGTAGACAGGGAAGGTAATGAAAAACTGTTTTTT.

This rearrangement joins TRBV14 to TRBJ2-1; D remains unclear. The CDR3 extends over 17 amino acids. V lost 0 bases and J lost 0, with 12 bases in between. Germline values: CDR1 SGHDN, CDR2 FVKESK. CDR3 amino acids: CASSQDLGKASYNEQFF. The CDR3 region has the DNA TGTGCCAGCAGCCAAGATCTGGGCAAAGCCTCCTACAATGAGCAGTTCTTC.

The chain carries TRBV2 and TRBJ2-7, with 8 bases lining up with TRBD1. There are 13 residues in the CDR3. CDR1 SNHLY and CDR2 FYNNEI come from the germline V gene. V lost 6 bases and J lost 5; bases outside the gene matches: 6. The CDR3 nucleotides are TGTGCCAGCAGCGGGCAGGGGGCGGACGAGCAGTACTTC. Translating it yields CASSGQGADEQYF.

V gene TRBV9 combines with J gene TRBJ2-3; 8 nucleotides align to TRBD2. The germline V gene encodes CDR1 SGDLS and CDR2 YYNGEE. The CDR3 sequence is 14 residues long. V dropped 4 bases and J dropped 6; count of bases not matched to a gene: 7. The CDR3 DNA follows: TGTGCCAGCAGCTCCCCCGGGACTAGTGATACGCAGTATTTT. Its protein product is CASSSPGTSDTQYF.

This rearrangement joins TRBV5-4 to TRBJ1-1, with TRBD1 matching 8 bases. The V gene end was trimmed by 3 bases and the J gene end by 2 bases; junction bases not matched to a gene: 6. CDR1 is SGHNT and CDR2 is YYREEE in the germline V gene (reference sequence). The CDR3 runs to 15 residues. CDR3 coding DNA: TGTGCCAGCAGCTCGACCGGGACAGGTAACACTGAAGCTTTCTTT. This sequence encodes CASSSTGTGNTEAFF.

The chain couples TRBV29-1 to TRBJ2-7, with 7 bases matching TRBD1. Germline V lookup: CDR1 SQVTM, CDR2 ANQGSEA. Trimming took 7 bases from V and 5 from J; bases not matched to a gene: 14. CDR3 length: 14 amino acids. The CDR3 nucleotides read TGCAGCGCCGATTGGGGGAACAGGGGCCACGAGCAGTACTTC. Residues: CSADWGNRGHEQYF.

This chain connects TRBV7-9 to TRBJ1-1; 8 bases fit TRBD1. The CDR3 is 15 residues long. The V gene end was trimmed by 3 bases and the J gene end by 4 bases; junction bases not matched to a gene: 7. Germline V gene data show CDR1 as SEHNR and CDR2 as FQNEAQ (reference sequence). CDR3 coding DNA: TGTGCCAGCAGCTTTCAGGGGGCGCTGGGCACTGAAGCTTTCTTT. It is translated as CASSFQGALGTEAFF.

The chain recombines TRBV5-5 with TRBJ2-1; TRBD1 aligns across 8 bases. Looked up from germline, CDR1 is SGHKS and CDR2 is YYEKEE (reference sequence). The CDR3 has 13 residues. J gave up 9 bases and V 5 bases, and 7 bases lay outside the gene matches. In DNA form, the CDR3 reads TGTGCCAGCAGTCATGGACAGGGATCTGAGCAGTTCTTC. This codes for CASSHGQGSEQFF.

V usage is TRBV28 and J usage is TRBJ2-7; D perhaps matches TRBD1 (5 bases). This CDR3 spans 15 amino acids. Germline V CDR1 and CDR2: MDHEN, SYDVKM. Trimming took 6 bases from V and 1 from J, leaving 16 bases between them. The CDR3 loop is CASRIPRAGSYEQYF. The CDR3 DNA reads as TGTGCCAGCAGGATCCCCCGGGCAGGGTCCTACGAGCAGTACTTC.

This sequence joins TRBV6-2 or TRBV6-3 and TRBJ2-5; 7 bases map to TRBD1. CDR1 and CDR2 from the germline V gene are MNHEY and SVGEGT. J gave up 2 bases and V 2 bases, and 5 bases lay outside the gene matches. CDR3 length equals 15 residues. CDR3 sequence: CASSYTGQPQETQYF. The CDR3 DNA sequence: TGTGCCAGCAGTTACACGGGACAGCCTCAAGAGACCCAGTACTTC.

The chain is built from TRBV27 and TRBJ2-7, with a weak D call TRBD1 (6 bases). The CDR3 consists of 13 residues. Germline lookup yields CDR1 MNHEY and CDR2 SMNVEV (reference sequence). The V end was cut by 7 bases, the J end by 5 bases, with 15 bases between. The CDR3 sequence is CASTPQGIHEQYF. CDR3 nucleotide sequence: TGTGCCAGCACACCACAGGGAATCCACGAGCAGTACTTC.

The DNA of the CDR3 is TGTGCCAGCAGCCGACGGGATTACACCGGGGAGCTGTTTTTT. Its translation: CASSRRDYTGELFF. The V call is TRBV3-1 (or the pseudogene TRBV3-2), the J call TRBJ2-2; D is perhaps TRBD2 (5 bases). The germline CDR1 and CDR2 sequences are LGHDT and YNNKEL (reference sequence). The CDR3 has 14 residues. Trimming left V 4 bases short and J 3 bases short, with 9 bases between.

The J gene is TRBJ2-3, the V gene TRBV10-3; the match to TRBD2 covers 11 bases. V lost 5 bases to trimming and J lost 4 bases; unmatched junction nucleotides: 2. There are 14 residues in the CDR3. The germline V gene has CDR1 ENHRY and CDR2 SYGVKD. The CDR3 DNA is TGTGCCATCAGTACTAGCGGGGGCGCAGATACGCAGTATTTT. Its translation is CAISTSGGADTQYF.

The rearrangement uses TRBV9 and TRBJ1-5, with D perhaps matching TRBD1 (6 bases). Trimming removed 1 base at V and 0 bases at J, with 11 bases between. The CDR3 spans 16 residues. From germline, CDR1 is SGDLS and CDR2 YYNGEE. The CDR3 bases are TGTGCCAGCAGCGTAAACAGGGATGATAGCAATCAGCCCCAGCATTTT. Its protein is CASSVNRDDSNQPQHF. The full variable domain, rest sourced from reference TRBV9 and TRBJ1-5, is DSGVTQTPKHLITATGQRVTLRCSPRSGDLSVYWYQQSLDQGLQFLIQYYNGEERAKGNILERFSAQQFPDLHSELNLSSLELGDSALYFCASSVNRDDSNQPQHFGDGTRLSIL.

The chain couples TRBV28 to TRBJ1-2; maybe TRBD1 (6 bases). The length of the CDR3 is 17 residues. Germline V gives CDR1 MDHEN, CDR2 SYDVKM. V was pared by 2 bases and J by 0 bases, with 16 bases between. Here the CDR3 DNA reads TGTGCCAGCAGTTTAGGGGGGGCGGTTTTAGCTAACTATGGCTACACCTTC. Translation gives CASSLGGAVLANYGYTF.

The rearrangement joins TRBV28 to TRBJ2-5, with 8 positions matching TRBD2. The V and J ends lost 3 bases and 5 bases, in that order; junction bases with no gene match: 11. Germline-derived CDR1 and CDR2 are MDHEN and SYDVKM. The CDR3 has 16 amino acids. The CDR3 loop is CASSFRGSGNSETQYF. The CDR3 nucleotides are TGTGCCAGCAGTTTCCGTGGTAGCGGGAATTCGGAGACCCAGTACTTC.

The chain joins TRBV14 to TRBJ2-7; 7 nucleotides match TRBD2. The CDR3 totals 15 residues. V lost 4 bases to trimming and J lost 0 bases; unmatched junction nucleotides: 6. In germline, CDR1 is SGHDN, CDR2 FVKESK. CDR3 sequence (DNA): TGTGCCAGCAGCCTAACGGGGGGTCTCTCCTACGAGCAGTACTTC. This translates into CASSLTGGLSYEQYF.